The present TCR beta chain was sequenced within a study of shared clonotypes between healthy human individuals. CD45RO-negative, CCR7-selected cells formed the naive CD8 fraction, which excluded terminally differentiated effector memory CD45RA+ cells. All the donors were Caucasian adults who lived in Nashville, Tennessee. Per the authors' pipeline: With immunoSEQ giving junction-only sequences and no quality scores, filtering differed. Profiling relied on immunoSEQ multiplex PCR, and the TCRdb table lists in-frame clones only, not all of them. The DNA gave D and trimming, while V, J and clone size come from that table. The sample lists about 2 million clones, approximately 94% occurring once. The clonotype originates from a man between 18 and 35 years old in good health. Sequenced material: naive CD8+ T cells sorted from blood.

CDR3 protein: CASSPSPTDLQETQYF. In DNA, the CDR3 is TGTGCCAGCAGTCCCTCCCCGACAGATCTCCAAGAGACCCAGTACTTC. This chain links TRBV27 with TRBJ2-5, with D maybe TRBD1 (5 bases). Germline-derived CDR1 and CDR2 are MNHEY and SMNVEV (reference sequence). V lost 5 bases, J lost 1 base, and 17 bases lay in between. The CDR3 length is 16 residues.